The clone carrying this TCR beta chain was seen a handful of times. What it binds is not known. Germline is not matched at one junction end, which may reflect a read error. The entry originates in a study of T cell repertoires in cytomegalovirus infection. Findings and caveats of the study: What dominated the ex vivo response were HLA-C-restricted CMV-specific TCR beta clonotypes.

Germline V gene lookup returns CDR1 MDHEN and CDR2 SYDVKM. The CDR3 has 14 amino acids. TCRdb used MiXCR to reprocess the reads, holding one entry per CDR3 protein. The sample shows around 240,000 distinct CDR3 sequences, over 20% of them seen only once. The clonotype originates from a human donor in good health (CMV status not recorded). Some clones in this sample may be carry-over from other donors' samples. Sample: CD8+ T cells from PBMCs. The rearrangement uses TRBV28 and TRBJ2-5, with D tentatively TRBD1 or TRBD2 (5 bases each). CDR3 DNA: TGTGCCAGCACTTTAGGGACGGTCCAAGAGACCCAGTACTTC. Translating it yields CASTLGTVQETQYF. The entire variable domain, with the rest obtained from reference TRBV28 and TRBJ2-5, is as follows: DVKVTQSSRYLVKRTGEKVFLECVQDMDHENMFWYRQDPGLGLRLIYFSYDVKMKEKGDIPEGYSVSREKKERFSLILESASTNQTSMYLCASTLGTVQETQYFGPGTRLLVL.